What follows are 23 T cell receptor beta chains derived from one specimen sequenced in a study of blood T cell repertoires in COVID-19. The assay was immunoSEQ multiplex PCR, and TCRdb's table has in-frame clones only and misses some. The table has roughly 140,000 clones, about 84% seen once. The specimen was peripheral blood. The receptors here all came from a human donor in a cohort sampled during active COVID-19.

The V call is TRBV5-1, the J call TRBJ2-5; TRBD1 might be the D (6 bases). The V and J ends lost 1 base and 2 bases respectively, with 12 bases between them. The germline CDR1 and CDR2 sequences are SGHRS and YFSETQ. This CDR3 spans 15 amino acids. The CDR3 sequence: CASSLLDSTQETQYF. CDR3 sequence (DNA): TGCGCCAGCAGCTTGTTGGACAGCACTCAAGAGACCCAGTACTTC.

The chain combines TRBV7-9 with TRBJ2-7; weak D call: TRBD1 (7 bases). The CDR3 covers 14 residues. Germline CDR1 reads SEHNR; CDR2 reads FQNEAQ (reference sequence). V shed 1 base and J shed 4 bases, with 11 bases lying between them. DNA for the CDR3: TGTGCCAGCAGCTTAGAGACAGGGACTTACGAGCAGTACTTC. As protein: CASSLETGTYEQYF.

The rearrangement joins TRBV27 to TRBJ1-5; 10 bases line up with TRBD1. Germline values: CDR1 MNHEY, CDR2 SMNVEV (reference sequence). Trimming took 5 bases from V and 6 from J; bases not matched to a gene: 7. The CDR3 has 15 amino acids. The CDR3 nucleotides are TGTGCCAGCAGTGGTAAGACAGGGGGCGTTCAGCCCCAGCATTTT. It yields the protein CASSGKTGGVQPQHF.

This clone was detected a few times. CDR3 nucleotides: TGTGCCAGCGCAGTCCAGGGTTGGAGCAATGAGCAGTTCTTC. Its protein product is CASAVQGWSNEQFF. This chain connects TRBV9 to TRBJ2-1, with TRBD1 as a possible D gene (5 bases). Between the trimmed V and J ends, which lost 7 bases and 6 bases, there was a span of 17 bases. Per the germline V gene, CDR1 is SGDLS and CDR2 is YYNGEE. This CDR3 spans 14 amino acids.

This chain joins TRBV30 and TRBJ1-4; D unclear. The germline CDR1 and CDR2 sequences are GTSNPN and SVGIG (reference sequence). This CDR3 region has 16 residues. The V end was cut by 3 bases, the J end by 3 bases, with 17 bases between. The CDR3 here is CAWSLNSVGANEKLFF. The CDR3 DNA reads TGTGCCTGGAGCCTTAATTCAGTGGGCGCTAATGAAAAACTGTTTTTT.

The chain has TRBV5-6 and TRBJ1-5, with 12 positions matching TRBD1. This CDR3 is 15 amino acids long. Looked up from germline, CDR1 is SGHDT and CDR2 is YYEEEE. The V segment lost 4 bases and the J segment 9 bases; nucleotides outside the gene matches: 8. In DNA form, the CDR3 reads TGTGCCAGCAGCAGACGGGACAGGGGGCTTCTGCCCCAGCATTTT. Its protein product is CASSRRDRGLLPQHF.

The chain joins TRBV10-1 to TRBJ2-7; perhaps TRBD1 as D (6 bases). CDR1 WNHNN and CDR2 SYGVQD come from the germline V gene (reference sequence). Trimming took 8 bases from V and 4 from J, leaving 18 bases between them. The CDR3 is 14 amino acids. CDR3 amino acids: CASPGQIGSYEQYF. CDR3 coding DNA: TGCGCCAGCCCCGGACAGATAGGATCATACGAGCAGTACTTC.

This chain connects TRBV29-1 to TRBJ2-1, with 10 bases lining up with TRBD1. The CDR3 is made up of 13 amino acids. CDR1 and CDR2 (germline): SQVTM, ANQGSEA. V was pared by 7 bases and J by 8 bases, with 8 bases of the junction left unmatched. Written as DNA, the CDR3 is TGCAGCGGACAGGGGGCAGTTTACCATGAGCAGTTCTTC. Amino acid sequence: CSGQGAVYHEQFF.

The count of this clone is one. This chain joins TRBV5-4 and TRBJ2-7, with D possibly matching TRBD2 (7 bases). Trimming cost V 0 bases and J 6 bases, with 16 bases left between them. Germline V gene data show CDR1 as SGHNT and CDR2 as YYREEE (reference sequence). This CDR3 region has 15 residues. The chain's CDR3 is CASSLAGGGAGEQYF. The CDR3 nucleotides are TGTGCCAGCAGCTTGGCTGGAGGGGGGGCGGGCGAGCAGTACTTC.

This chain links TRBV24-1 with TRBJ2-2; 9 bases agree with TRBD2. The CDR3 covers 14 residues. After removal of 6 bases from V and 4 bases from J, the junction contained 2 bases not matched to a gene. The V gene's germline CDR1 is KGHDR and CDR2 SFDVKD. The CDR3 loop reads CATSSGGFTGELFF. DNA for the CDR3: TGTGCCACCAGTAGCGGGGGGTTCACCGGGGAGCTGTTTTTT.

The chain uses TRBV7-6 and TRBJ1-5; maybe TRBD1 (5 bases). This CDR3 has 15 amino acids. Trimming removed 5 bases at V and 4 bases at J, with 15 bases between. Germline CDR1 reads SGHVS; CDR2 reads FNYEAQ. The CDR3 protein is CASSPTAGRNQPQHF. CDR3 coding DNA: TGTGCCAGCAGCCCGACAGCGGGAAGAAATCAGCCCCAGCATTTT.

The chain links TRBV5-1 to TRBJ2-5; 9 bases align to TRBD2. Germline CDR1 SGHRS, CDR2 YFSETQ. This CDR3 is built from 16 residues. The V and J ends lost 1 base and 2 bases, in that order; junction bases with no gene match: 6. In nucleotides, the CDR3 is TGCGCCAGCAGCTTGACGGTAGCGGGGGTTCAAGAGACCCAGTACTTC. Protein product: CASSLTVAGVQETQYF.

The rearrangement joins TRBV25-1 to TRBJ2-5; D is uncertain. Germline loops: CDR1 MGHDK, CDR2 SYGVNS. Trimming stripped 5 bases from V and 5 bases from J, with 12 bases between. This CDR3 comprises 13 residues. CDR3 in amino acids: CASSFPPGETQYF. The CDR3 DNA is TGTGCCAGCAGTTTCCCTCCCGGGGAGACCCAGTACTTC.

This chain uses TRBV15 with TRBJ2-1; TRBD2 is a possible D gene (5 bases). Trimming cost V 1 base and J 2 bases, with 6 bases left between them. Germline V gene lookup returns CDR1 LNHNV and CDR2 YYDKDF (reference sequence). This CDR3 spans 14 amino acids. CDR3 sequence (DNA): TGTGCCACCAGCAGAGGACTAACCTACAATGAGCAGTTCTTC. Translating it yields CATSRGLTYNEQFF.

V is TRBV5-1 and J is TRBJ2-1, with 10 bases lining up with TRBD2. CDR1 is SGHRS and CDR2 is YFSETQ in the germline V gene. The CDR3 is 16 residues long. Losses at the gene ends were 4 bases for V and 1 base for J; bases not matched to a gene: 5. CDR3 DNA: TGCGCCAGCAGCCCGAATAGCGGGGGGTCCTACAATGAGCAGTTCTTC. It yields the protein CASSPNSGGSYNEQFF.

There are a few counts of this clone. The chain combines TRBV6-2 or TRBV6-3 with TRBJ2-2, with D perhaps TRBD2 (7 bases). The CDR3 consists of 16 residues. The germline V and J ends were trimmed by 2 bases and 3 bases, with 13 bases remaining between them. Germline V gene sequence: CDR1 MNHEY, CDR2 SVGEGT. For the CDR3, the DNA is TGTGCCAGCAGTTACACAGGGACTATCTACACCGGGGAGCTGTTTTTT. This translates into CASSYTGTIYTGELFF.

V is TRBV29-1 and J is TRBJ1-2; 7 bases are a match to TRBD1. CDR3 length: 14 amino acids. After removal of 5 bases from V and 8 bases from J, the junction contained 14 bases not matched to a gene. Germline V gene sequence: CDR1 SQVTM, CDR2 ANQGSEA. The CDR3 protein is CSVNDLKGAGGYTF. In DNA, the CDR3 is TGCAGCGTTAACGACCTAAAGGGGGCAGGAGGCTACACCTTC.

The rearrangement joins TRBV3-1 (or the pseudogene TRBV3-2) to TRBJ2-1; the match to TRBD2 covers 7 bases. The CDR3 has 16 residues. Germline V gene sequence: CDR1 LGHDT, CDR2 YNNKEL (reference sequence). With V trimmed by 4 bases and J by 6 bases, 12 bases remained unmatched. The chain's CDR3 is CASSPGGAGVGNEQFF. As DNA, the CDR3 is TGTGCCAGCAGCCCCGGCGGGGCGGGGGTGGGCAATGAGCAGTTCTTC.

V is TRBV7-3 and J is TRBJ2-1, with D perhaps matching TRBD2 (6 bases). CDR1 SGHTA and CDR2 FQGTGA come from the germline V gene. The length of the CDR3 is 13 residues. V lost 1 base and J 8 bases, leaving 9 bases between the germline ends. CDR3 DNA sequence: TGTGCCAGCAGCTTAAGGTGGAGGGATGAGCAGTTCTTC. It is translated as CASSLRWRDEQFF.

The chain recombines TRBV7-9 with TRBJ2-1; 7 bases align to TRBD2. J gave up 2 bases and V 1 base, and 5 bases lay outside the gene matches. Germline loops: CDR1 SEHNR, CDR2 FQNEAQ (reference sequence). This CDR3 has 16 residues. The CDR3 bases are TGTGCCAGCAGCTTAGTCGTGGGGAGGGCCTACAATGAGCAGTTCTTC. It specifies CASSLVVGRAYNEQFF.

The rearrangement links TRBV19 to TRBJ2-3, with TRBD2 matching over 10 bases. Germline CDR1 is LNHDA and CDR2 is SQIVND (reference sequence). This CDR3 spans 14 amino acids. The junction had 5 bases not matched to a gene; V was cut back by 9 bases and J by 2 bases. The CDR3: CASLSGGLTDTQYF. In DNA, the CDR3 is TGTGCCAGCCTTAGCGGGGGGCTCACAGATACGCAGTATTTT.

The rearrangement links TRBV9 to TRBJ2-6; 8 positions agree with TRBD1. Unmatched junction bases numbered 6, after V lost 0 bases and J lost 1 base. There are 18 residues in the CDR3. Germline assignment: CDR1 SGDLS and CDR2 YYNGEE. The CDR3 nucleotides are TGTGCCAGCAGCGTAGCTACAGGACAGGGTTCTGGGGCCAACGTCCTGACTTTC. This codes for CASSVATGQGSGANVLTF.

The chain is built from TRBV7-8 and TRBJ1-1; D is perhaps TRBD1 (5 bases). Trimming stripped 1 base from V and 8 bases from J, with 17 bases between. Germline V gene data show CDR1 as SGHVS and CDR2 as FQNEAQ. This CDR3 region has 15 residues. The CDR3 here is CASSLVAGPGGEAFF. The CDR3, as DNA: TGTGCCAGCAGCTTAGTCGCAGGGCCTGGGGGGGAAGCTTTCTTT.